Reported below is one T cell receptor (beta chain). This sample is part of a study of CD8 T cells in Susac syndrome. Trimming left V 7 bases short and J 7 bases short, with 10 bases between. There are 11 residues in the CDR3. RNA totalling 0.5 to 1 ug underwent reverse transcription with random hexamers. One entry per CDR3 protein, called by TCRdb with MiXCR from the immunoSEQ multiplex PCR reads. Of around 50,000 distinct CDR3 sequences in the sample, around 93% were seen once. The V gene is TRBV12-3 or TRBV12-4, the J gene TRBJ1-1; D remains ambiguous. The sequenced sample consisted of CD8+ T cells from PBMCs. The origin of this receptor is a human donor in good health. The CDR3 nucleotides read TGTGCCAGCAATCTAACGGTTGAAGCTTTCTTT. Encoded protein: CASNLTVEAFF.